Detailed here is one TCR beta chain. This specimen comes from a study of blood T cell repertoires in COVID-19. Study information: Researchers got acute and convalescent COVID-19 samples from the United States, Italy and Spain. PBMCs, B-cell-depleted T cells, or T cells provided the cDNA or gDNA that made up the material.

Germline V gene data show CDR1 as SGHRS and CDR2 as YFSETQ. The CDR3 is made up of 13 amino acids. The V end lost 4 bases, the J end lost 9 bases, and 14 bases lay between the germline ends. As handled by the study authors: Cell counts per sample came from amplifying reference gene primers. Method: immunoSEQ multiplex PCR; TCRdb's copy keeps in-frame clones and lacks some. Clone size and V and J calls were adopted from that table, with D and trimming inferred from the DNA. The sample includes about 250,000 clones, 88% of them seen just once. The TCR originated in a woman in her forties who had recovered from COVID-19. V usage is TRBV5-1 and J usage is TRBJ2-1; D remains ambiguous. The sequenced sample was peripheral blood. This CDR3 is CASSLPGGAEQFF. The CDR3 region has the DNA TGCGCCAGCAGCCTTCCCGGCGGAGCTGAGCAGTTCTTC.